The rows below give T cell receptor beta chains drawn from one sample of a study of T cell responses to AZD1222 COVID-19 vaccine. The assay was immunoSEQ multiplex PCR, and TCRdb's table has in-frame clones only and misses some. The sample lists about 120,000 clones, 85% to 95% occurring once. Sequencing used peripheral blood, obtained on day 0 of AZD1222 vaccination. The source is an adult in good health. Both conserved end residues are part of each CDR3. Fields, in order: D gene, J gene, V gene, clone size, CDR3 length, CDR3 DNA, CDR3 protein. The D gene is left open where the match is weak. Size tells how often a clone was seen (once, few, many) or the class of an expanded clone, and some rows leave it out.

d_call: NA; j_call: TRBJ2-7; v_call: TRBV18; clone_size: NA; cdr3_length: 13; cdr3_nt: TGTGCCAGTGTAGCCTCCCCCTCCTACGAGCAGTACTTC; cdr3_aa: CASVASPSYEQYF
d_call: NA; j_call: TRBJ2-7; v_call: TRBV15; clone_size: NA; cdr3_length: 14; cdr3_nt: TGTGCCACCAGCAGAGATGGTCAGTACTACGAGCAGTACTTC; cdr3_aa: CATSRDGQYYEQYF
d_call: NA; j_call: TRBJ2-1; v_call: TRBV2; clone_size: once; cdr3_length: 12; cdr3_nt: TGTGCCAGCAGTGGAGCGCGGAATGAGCAGTTCTTC; cdr3_aa: CASSGARNEQFF
d_call: TRBD1; j_call: TRBJ1-4; v_call: TRBV27; clone_size: NA; cdr3_length: 15; cdr3_nt: TGTGCCAGCAGTTTTGGCCGGGACAGTCACGAAAAACTGTTTTTT; cdr3_aa: CASSFGRDSHEKLFF
d_call: NA; j_call: TRBJ1-2; v_call: TRBV5-6; clone_size: NA; cdr3_length: 15; cdr3_nt: TGTGCCAGCAGCTTGAAACGGGTGTCGCCCTATGGCTACACCTTC; cdr3_aa: CASSLKRVSPYGYTF
d_call: NA; j_call: TRBJ2-3; v_call: TRBV19; clone_size: few; cdr3_length: 14; cdr3_nt: TGTGCCAGTAGTATAGTACGGGAGTCAGATACGCAGTATTTT; cdr3_aa: CASSIVRESDTQYF
d_call: NA; j_call: TRBJ1-6; v_call: TRBV13; clone_size: NA; cdr3_length: 14; cdr3_nt: TGTGCCAGCAGCTCCGGACGGGGGGTTTCACCCCTCCACTTT; cdr3_aa: CASSSGRGVSPLHF
d_call: NA; j_call: TRBJ2-7; v_call: TRBV7-2; clone_size: NA; cdr3_length: 15; cdr3_nt: TGTGCCAGCAGCTTGGCGGGGGGACAGGGCTACGAGCAGTACTTC; cdr3_aa: CASSLAGGQGYEQYF
d_call: TRBD1; j_call: TRBJ1-6; v_call: TRBV30; clone_size: NA; cdr3_length: 13; cdr3_nt: TGTGCCTGGAGGACAGGGGAATTTTCACCCCTCCACTTT; cdr3_aa: CAWRTGEFSPLHF
d_call: TRBD1; j_call: TRBJ2-1; v_call: TRBV7-9; clone_size: NA; cdr3_length: 17; cdr3_nt: TGTGCCAGCAGCTCTCGAACTCACAGGGGGCTTGATTATGAGCAGTTCTTC; cdr3_aa: CASSSRTHRGLDYEQFF
d_call: NA; j_call: TRBJ1-5; v_call: TRBV30; clone_size: NA; cdr3_length: 14; cdr3_nt: TGTGCCTGGAACGGTCGGGGGGTAAGTCAGCCCCAGCATTTT; cdr3_aa: CAWNGRGVSQPQHF
d_call: NA; j_call: TRBJ1-2; v_call: TRBV10-3; clone_size: NA; cdr3_length: 13; cdr3_nt: TGTGCCATCAACCCGGAGCCTGTCTATGGCTACACCTTC; cdr3_aa: CAINPEPVYGYTF
d_call: NA; j_call: TRBJ1-1; v_call: TRBV30; clone_size: NA; cdr3_length: 14; cdr3_nt: TGTGCCTGGAGTCTTCTATGGGAGAACACTGAAGCTTTCTTT; cdr3_aa: CAWSLLWENTEAFF
d_call: NA; j_call: TRBJ2-7; v_call: TRBV27; clone_size: NA; cdr3_length: 13; cdr3_nt: TGTGCCAGCAGTTTTGGGTCCCGGTACGAGCAGTACTTC; cdr3_aa: CASSFGSRYEQYF
d_call: NA; j_call: TRBJ1-5; v_call: TRBV5-1; clone_size: NA; cdr3_length: 17; cdr3_nt: TGCGCCAGCAGCTTGGGTACTTCCGACTTTAGCAATCAGCCCCAGCATTTT; cdr3_aa: CASSLGTSDFSNQPQHF
d_call: NA; j_call: TRBJ2-2; v_call: TRBV20-1; clone_size: once; cdr3_length: 15; cdr3_nt: TGCAGTGCTAGTCAGGCAGACCCGAACACCGGGGAGCTATTTTTT; cdr3_aa: CSASQADPNTGELFF
d_call: NA; j_call: TRBJ1-1; v_call: TRBV5-6; clone_size: NA; cdr3_length: 12; cdr3_nt: TGTGCCAGCTTGGCGGGCGGTGACGAAGCTTTCTTT; cdr3_aa: CASLAGGDEAFF
d_call: NA; j_call: TRBJ1-1; v_call: TRBV9; clone_size: NA; cdr3_length: 12; cdr3_nt: TGTGCCAGCTCGGGATTGAACACTGAAGCTTTCTTT; cdr3_aa: CASSGLNTEAFF
d_call: TRBD1; j_call: TRBJ1-1; v_call: TRBV6-1; clone_size: NA; cdr3_length: 16; cdr3_nt: TGTGCCAGCAGTGAAGATGACAGGGCATGGAACACTGAAGCTTTCTTT; cdr3_aa: CASSEDDRAWNTEAFF
d_call: NA; j_call: TRBJ1-3; v_call: TRBV30; clone_size: NA; cdr3_length: 16; cdr3_nt: TGTGCCTGGAGGGGGTTATCCCCGATCTCTGGAAACACCATATATTTT; cdr3_aa: CAWRGLSPISGNTIYF
d_call: NA; j_call: TRBJ1-6; v_call: TRBV7-9; clone_size: NA; cdr3_length: 14; cdr3_nt: TGTGCCAGCAGCTTAACGGGACCAGATTCACCCCTCCACTTT; cdr3_aa: CASSLTGPDSPLHF
d_call: NA; j_call: TRBJ1-2; v_call: TRBV6-5; clone_size: NA; cdr3_length: 13; cdr3_nt: TGTGCCAGCAGTAGCCCCGGGGGGACGGGCTACACCTTC; cdr3_aa: CASSSPGGTGYTF
d_call: NA; j_call: TRBJ1-5; v_call: TRBV6-5; clone_size: NA; cdr3_length: 15; cdr3_nt: TGTGCCAGCAGTTCCCTCGGACTCGGGACGGAGCCCCAGCATTTT; cdr3_aa: CASSSLGLGTEPQHF
d_call: NA; j_call: TRBJ2-2; v_call: TRBV7-8; clone_size: NA; cdr3_length: 16; cdr3_nt: TGTGCCAGCAGCTTAGCGGGTTCCGGGTACACCGGGGAGCTGTTTTTT; cdr3_aa: CASSLAGSGYTGELFF
d_call: NA; j_call: TRBJ1-6; v_call: TRBV28; clone_size: NA; cdr3_length: 15; cdr3_nt: TGTGCCAGCAGCCGGAGAACAGGGAGGAATTCACCCCTCCACTTT; cdr3_aa: CASSRRTGRNSPLHF
d_call: NA; j_call: TRBJ2-7; v_call: TRBV19; clone_size: NA; cdr3_length: 15; cdr3_nt: TGTGCCAGTAGTAACTCAGGGGGGACGCTACGTGGGCAGTACTTC; cdr3_aa: CASSNSGGTLRGQYF
d_call: NA; j_call: TRBJ1-5; v_call: TRBV27; clone_size: NA; cdr3_length: 13; cdr3_nt: TGTGCCAGCAGAAGTAGGAGGGGTCAGCCCCAGCATTTT; cdr3_aa: CASRSRRGQPQHF
d_call: NA; j_call: TRBJ1-2; v_call: TRBV19; clone_size: NA; cdr3_length: 15; cdr3_nt: TGTGCCAGTAACGAACCGGGACTATGGAACTATGGCTACACCTTC; cdr3_aa: CASNEPGLWNYGYTF
d_call: NA; j_call: TRBJ2-6; v_call: TRBV5-3; clone_size: NA; cdr3_length: 17; cdr3_nt: TGTGCCAGAAGCTTGTTTGGGTTCCGGACTGGGGCCAACGTCCTGACTTTC; cdr3_aa: CARSLFGFRTGANVLTF
d_call: TRBD1; j_call: TRBJ1-2; v_call: TRBV11-2; clone_size: NA; cdr3_length: 14; cdr3_nt: TGTGCCAGCAGCTTAGCGGACAGGAGATATGGCTACACCTTC; cdr3_aa: CASSLADRRYGYTF
d_call: TRBD2; j_call: TRBJ2-2; v_call: TRBV4-1; clone_size: few; cdr3_length: 16; cdr3_nt: TGCGCCAGCAGCCAAGAGGTAGCGGGAGTGACCGGGGAGCTGTTTTTT; cdr3_aa: CASSQEVAGVTGELFF
d_call: TRBD1; j_call: TRBJ1-1; v_call: TRBV7-8; clone_size: NA; cdr3_length: 17; cdr3_nt: TGTGCCAGCAGCTTCAAGACAGGGACCAACATGAACACTGAAGCTTTCTTT; cdr3_aa: CASSFKTGTNMNTEAFF
d_call: TRBD1; j_call: TRBJ1-1; v_call: TRBV30; clone_size: NA; cdr3_length: 13; cdr3_nt: TGTGCCTGGAGTGACAGGGGGTCAACTGAAGCTTTCTTT; cdr3_aa: CAWSDRGSTEAFF
d_call: NA; j_call: TRBJ2-3; v_call: TRBV19; clone_size: NA; cdr3_length: 13; cdr3_nt: TGTGCCAGTAGTATAGTTAGAGCGGATACGCAGTATTTT; cdr3_aa: CASSIVRADTQYF
d_call: NA; j_call: TRBJ2-1; v_call: TRBV10-3; clone_size: NA; cdr3_length: 11; cdr3_nt: TGTGCCACTCGACTAAGCGATGAGCAGTTCTTC; cdr3_aa: CATRLSDEQFF
d_call: NA; j_call: TRBJ1-3; v_call: TRBV4-1; clone_size: NA; cdr3_length: 15; cdr3_nt: TGCGCCAGCAGCTCCGAGGGAGTGACTTCAAACACCATATATTTT; cdr3_aa: CASSSEGVTSNTIYF
d_call: NA; j_call: TRBJ1-4; v_call: TRBV5-6; clone_size: NA; cdr3_length: 16; cdr3_nt: TGTGCCAGCAGCCGTACACCAGGGGTACAAGATGAAAAACTGTTTTTT; cdr3_aa: CASSRTPGVQDEKLFF
d_call: NA; j_call: TRBJ1-2; v_call: TRBV28; clone_size: NA; cdr3_length: 13; cdr3_nt: TGTGCCAGCAGCCCCGCACAAGGCTATGGCTACACCTTC; cdr3_aa: CASSPAQGYGYTF
d_call: NA; j_call: TRBJ1-2; v_call: TRBV4-1; clone_size: NA; cdr3_length: 16; cdr3_nt: TGCGCCAGCAGCCAGGACCGACCGGCTTTGGACTATGGCTACACCTTC; cdr3_aa: CASSQDRPALDYGYTF
d_call: NA; j_call: TRBJ2-3; v_call: TRBV30; clone_size: NA; cdr3_length: 12; cdr3_nt: TGTGCCTGGAGTGTTTTTACCGATACGCAGTATTTT; cdr3_aa: CAWSVFTDTQYF
d_call: TRBD1; j_call: TRBJ1-1; v_call: TRBV18; clone_size: NA; cdr3_length: 13; cdr3_nt: TGTGCCAGCTCACCGAACAGGGGAAATGAAGCTTTCTTT; cdr3_aa: CASSPNRGNEAFF
d_call: NA; j_call: TRBJ1-3; v_call: TRBV29-1; clone_size: once; cdr3_length: 14; cdr3_nt: TGCACCGCGGCGGAAGAAATCTCTGGAAACACCATATATTTT; cdr3_aa: CTAAEEISGNTIYF
d_call: TRBD2; j_call: TRBJ2-1; v_call: TRBV13; clone_size: NA; cdr3_length: 15; cdr3_nt: TGTGCCAGCAGCGTAGCGGGCTTAGTTGTGAGTGAGCAGTTCTTC; cdr3_aa: CASSVAGLVVSEQFF
d_call: TRBD2; j_call: TRBJ2-3; v_call: TRBV5-1; clone_size: NA; cdr3_length: 16; cdr3_nt: TGCGCCAGCAGCTGGGGACTAGCGGGAGTCACAGATACGCAGTATTTT; cdr3_aa: CASSWGLAGVTDTQYF
d_call: NA; j_call: TRBJ2-3; v_call: TRBV5-1; clone_size: NA; cdr3_length: 13; cdr3_nt: TGCGCCACCCGGACAGAGGGCACAGATACGCAGTATTTT; cdr3_aa: CATRTEGTDTQYF
d_call: NA; j_call: TRBJ2-1; v_call: TRBV4-1; clone_size: NA; cdr3_length: 15; cdr3_nt: TGCGCCAGCAGCCAAACGGCCAGCTCCTACAATGAGCAGTTCTTC; cdr3_aa: CASSQTASSYNEQFF
d_call: TRBD2; j_call: TRBJ2-1; v_call: TRBV6-2/TRBV6-3; clone_size: NA; cdr3_length: 15; cdr3_nt: TGTGCCAGCAGTTACCAGCTAGCGGGACGCAATGAGCAGTTCTTC; cdr3_aa: CASSYQLAGRNEQFF
d_call: NA; j_call: TRBJ1-1; v_call: TRBV4-2; clone_size: NA; cdr3_length: 13; cdr3_nt: TGTGCCAGCAGCCAATGGGGGAACACTGAAGCTTTCTTT; cdr3_aa: CASSQWGNTEAFF
d_call: NA; j_call: TRBJ2-2; v_call: TRBV7-2; clone_size: once; cdr3_length: 13; cdr3_nt: TGTGCCAGCAGCTCTCTCTCAACCGGGGAGCTGTTTTTT; cdr3_aa: CASSSLSTGELFF
d_call: NA; j_call: TRBJ2-7; v_call: TRBV7-2; clone_size: NA; cdr3_length: 13; cdr3_nt: TGTGCCAGCAACCACCTTTCGAGCGACGAGCAGTACTTC; cdr3_aa: CASNHLSSDEQYF
d_call: NA; j_call: TRBJ1-6; v_call: TRBV5-4; clone_size: NA; cdr3_length: 15; cdr3_nt: TGTGCCAGCAGCTCCCGTGGCCAGCATAATTCACCCCTCCACTTT; cdr3_aa: CASSSRGQHNSPLHF
d_call: TRBD2; j_call: TRBJ2-4; v_call: TRBV6-5; clone_size: NA; cdr3_length: 16; cdr3_nt: TGTGCCAGCAGTTACCCCTCGACTAGCGGAAAAAACATTCAGTACTTC; cdr3_aa: CASSYPSTSGKNIQYF
d_call: TRBD1; j_call: TRBJ1-2; v_call: TRBV7-2; clone_size: NA; cdr3_length: 15; cdr3_nt: TGTGCCAGCAGCGCGAGACAGGGATTTGGGTATGGCTACACCTTC; cdr3_aa: CASSARQGFGYGYTF
d_call: NA; j_call: TRBJ2-1; v_call: TRBV9; clone_size: once; cdr3_length: 14; cdr3_nt: TGTGCCAGCAGCCCCCCATTCCCCCAAGCGGAGCAGTTCTTC; cdr3_aa: CASSPPFPQAEQFF
d_call: TRBD2; j_call: TRBJ2-1; v_call: TRBV5-4; clone_size: NA; cdr3_length: 15; cdr3_nt: TGTGCCAGCAGCTTGGGCGGGAGGGAGGCGAATGAGCAGTTCTTC; cdr3_aa: CASSLGGREANEQFF
d_call: NA; j_call: TRBJ1-2; v_call: TRBV7-9; clone_size: NA; cdr3_length: 13; cdr3_nt: TGTGCCAGCAGCTTTTTAGGGTCTTATGGCTACACCTTC; cdr3_aa: CASSFLGSYGYTF